A single sample is the source of the 27 T cell receptor beta chains below, sequenced in a study of T cell responses to AZD1222 COVID-19 vaccine. Data came from immunoSEQ multiplex PCR; TCRdb stores just in-frame clones and leaves some out. This sample yields some 100,000 clones, of which 86% are seen a single time; roughly 1.4% belongs to the top ten. Sequenced material: peripheral blood, taken on day 0 of AZD1222 vaccination. The receptors were gathered from an adult in good health.

The rearrangement links TRBV7-2 to TRBJ2-1, with 11 nucleotides matching TRBD2. Germline CDR1 and CDR2: SGHTA and FQGNSA. V was clipped by 4 bases and J by 8 bases; unmatched bases: 16. This CDR3 is 18 amino acids long. CDR3 region: CASSSLALAGGGKDEQFF. CDR3 nucleotides: TGTGCCAGCAGCTCACTGGCCCTAGCGGGAGGTGGAAAGGATGAGCAGTTCTTC.

The V call is TRBV5-1, the J call TRBJ2-1; D unresolved. Germline assignment: CDR1 SGHRS and CDR2 YFSETQ. The length of the CDR3 is 14 residues. Trimming removed 2 bases from V and 5 bases from J, with 11 bases in between. Here the CDR3 reads CASSFGGKNNEQFF. The CDR3 DNA sequence: TGCGCCAGCAGCTTCGGCGGAAAAAACAATGAGCAGTTCTTC.

The chain uses TRBV5-1 and TRBJ2-7; TRBD2 matches at 11 bases. J was trimmed by 4 bases and V by 0 bases; bases with no gene match: 9. CDR1 SGHRS and CDR2 YFSETQ come from the germline V gene. The CDR3 covers 17 residues. DNA for the CDR3: TGCGCCAGCAGCTTGGAACTAGCGGGGGATTTCTTATACGAGCAGTACTTC. Translation gives CASSLELAGDFLYEQYF. Full variable domain (outside the CDR3, taken from reference TRBV5-1 and TRBJ2-7): KAGVTQTPRYLIKTRGQQVTLSCSPISGHRSVSWYQQTPGQGLQFLFEYFSETQRNKGNFPGRFSGRQFSNSRSEMNVSTLELGDSALYLCASSLELAGDFLYEQYFGPGTRLTVT.

V usage is TRBV3-1 (or the pseudogene TRBV3-2) and J usage is TRBJ1-3; maybe TRBD1 (5 bases). Per the germline V gene, CDR1 is LGHDT and CDR2 is YNNKEL (reference sequence). The V gene lost 0 bases and the J gene lost 0 bases, with 12 bases spanning the gap. The CDR3 is 17 amino acids. The CDR3 DNA reads TGTGCCAGCAGCCAAGAGCAGGGCGGAGACTCTGGAAACACCATATATTTT. Translation: CASSQEQGGDSGNTIYF.

This clone has a single count. The chain has TRBV4-3 and TRBJ1-2; D not resolved. The CDR3 runs to 16 residues. With 4 bases removed from V and 3 bases from J, the gap between germline ends came to 18 bases. CDR1 LGHNA and CDR2 YSLEER come from the germline V gene. This chain's CDR3 is CASSPGRAPPDYGYTF. For the CDR3, the DNA is TGCGCCAGCAGCCCTGGCCGGGCCCCACCAGACTATGGCTACACCTTC.

To note about this clone: This CDR3 is also generated by other DNA sequences in the sample. The gene calls are TRBV18 and TRBJ2-7; 9 bases agree with TRBD1. Per germline, CDR1 KGHSH and CDR2 LQKENI. V shed 6 bases, J shed 1 base, and the junction held 7 bases outside the gene matches. This CDR3 region has 15 residues. The CDR3 loop reads CASSPSGTGSYEQYF. The CDR3 DNA follows: TGTGCCAGCTCCCCGTCCGGGACAGGGTCCTACGAGCAGTACTTC.

This clone has at least ten counts. The chain carries TRBV7-9 and TRBJ2-2; 10 positions match TRBD1. Germline-derived CDR1 and CDR2 are SEHNR and FQNEAQ (reference sequence). J gave up 6 bases and V 4 bases, and 5 bases lay outside the gene matches. This CDR3 region has 15 residues. This CDR3 is CASSSTGTGAGELFF. CDR3 nucleotides: TGTGCCAGCAGCTCGACCGGGACAGGGGCCGGGGAGCTGTTTTTT.

V usage is TRBV25-1 and J usage is TRBJ2-7; weak D call: TRBD1 (6 bases). In germline, CDR1 is MGHDK, CDR2 SYGVNS. The CDR3 is made up of 13 amino acids. V gave up 3 bases and J gave up 6 bases, with 12 bases separating them. DNA of the CDR3: TGTGCCAGCAGTGACGCAGGGGCCTTCGAGCAGTACTTC. Translation: CASSDAGAFEQYF.

The chain recombines TRBV6-4 with TRBJ1-6; D is unclear. V lost 0 bases to trimming and J lost 7 bases, with 4 bases between them. The CDR3 sequence is 13 residues long. Germline V gives CDR1 MRHNA, CDR2 SNTAGT. CDR3 sequence: CASSDSRNSPLHF. In DNA form, the CDR3 reads TGTGCCAGCAGTGACTCCCGCAATTCACCCCTCCACTTT.

The chain recombines TRBV28 with TRBJ1-5, with D possibly TRBD1 on 6 matching bases. With 7 bases removed from V and 2 bases from J, the gap between germline ends came to 24 bases. Germline lookup yields CDR1 MDHEN and CDR2 SYDVKM. This CDR3 contains 18 residues. The DNA of the CDR3 is TGTGCCAGCACTAGGAGGCGTCAGGGGCGTGTAGGCAATCAGCCCCAGCATTTT. Its protein is CASTRRRQGRVGNQPQHF.

The chain recombines TRBV5-4 with TRBJ1-2; no reliable D call. There are 15 residues in the CDR3. Deletions cut 3 bases from V and 4 bases from J, with 16 bases between. The germline V gene has CDR1 SGHNT and CDR2 YYREEE (reference sequence). The CDR3 protein is CASSSYVRDGYGYTF. In DNA, the CDR3 is TGTGCCAGCAGCTCCTATGTCCGAGATGGCTATGGCTACACCTTC.

The count of this clone is one. The chain carries TRBV5-6 and TRBJ2-3; D uncertain. Trimming cost V 1 base and J 4 bases, with 19 bases left between them. Germline V gene lookup returns CDR1 SGHDT and CDR2 YYEEEE. CDR3 length equals 17 residues. The CDR3 loop is CASSLLGLASFSDTQYF. The CDR3 bases are TGTGCCAGCAGCTTGCTGGGTTTAGCCTCCTTTTCAGATACGCAGTATTTT.

In its sample, this clone was seen once. The chain employs TRBV2 and TRBJ1-3, with no clear D. The CDR3 covers 15 residues. From germline, CDR1 is SNHLY and CDR2 FYNNEI. With 2 bases removed from V and 5 bases from J, the gap between germline ends came to 13 bases. The DNA of the CDR3 is TGTGCCAGCAGTGAATTGGCCAGAGAAAGAAACACCATATATTTT. This translates into CASSELARERNTIYF.

The DNA for the CDR3 is TGTGCCAGCAGTTTACCGACAGGAGGCTCCTATGGCTACACCTTC. It is translated as CASSLPTGGSYGYTF. The chain combines TRBV28 with TRBJ1-2; D perhaps matches TRBD1 (6 bases). Germline assignment: CDR1 MDHEN and CDR2 SYDVKM. Trimming took 2 bases from V and 4 from J, leaving 14 bases between them. This CDR3 contains 15 residues.

This clone was observed once. This chain links TRBV18 with TRBJ2-3, with D possibly TRBD1 on 6 matching bases. CDR3 length: 14 residues. Trimming cost V 3 bases and J 2 bases, with 9 bases left between them. Germline V gene sequence: CDR1 KGHSH, CDR2 LQKENI. CDR3 sequence (DNA): TGTGCCAGCTCACCTCAGGGGTTCACAGATACGCAGTATTTT. Encoded protein: CASSPQGFTDTQYF.

The chain joins TRBV28 to TRBJ2-1; 9 bases align to TRBD2. Trimming took 3 bases from V and 6 from J; bases not matched to a gene: 6. The CDR3 loop spans 15 amino acids. The germline gives CDR1 MDHEN, CDR2 SYDVKM. The CDR3 protein is CASSLGLAGSNEQFF. The CDR3 nucleotides read TGTGCCAGCAGTTTGGGCCTAGCGGGGAGCAATGAGCAGTTCTTC.

This chain joins TRBV28 and TRBJ2-7; TRBD1 is a possible D gene (6 bases). This CDR3 contains 15 residues. Trimming cost V 5 bases and J 0 bases, with 14 bases left between them. Germline assignment: CDR1 MDHEN and CDR2 SYDVKM. CDR3 nucleotide sequence: TGTGCCAGCAGTAGTGTTGGGGGCAGCTCCTACGAGCAGTACTTC. Amino acid sequence: CASSSVGGSSYEQYF.

The CDR3 coding sequence is TGCGCCAGCAGCTTGGGCGGGGGTCTGGACGAGCAGTACTTC. Protein sequence: CASSLGGGLDEQYF. This sequence joins TRBV5-1 and TRBJ2-7, with TRBD2 matching 7 bases. Losses at the gene ends were 0 bases for V and 5 bases for J; bases not matched to a gene: 5. Germline assignment: CDR1 SGHRS and CDR2 YFSETQ. The CDR3 is made up of 14 amino acids.

V and J are TRBV24-1 and TRBJ2-1; D unresolved. The CDR3 totals 14 residues. From germline, CDR1 is KGHDR and CDR2 SFDVKD. V lost 9 bases and J 4 bases, leaving 15 bases between the germline ends. This CDR3 is CATGSATSYNEQFF. In DNA form, the CDR3 reads TGTGCCACCGGCTCTGCGACATCATACAATGAGCAGTTCTTC.

V gene TRBV19 combines with J gene TRBJ1-6; D remains unclear. The CDR3 consists of 14 residues. V was trimmed by 2 bases and J by 9 bases, leaving 11 bases between them. The germline V gene has CDR1 LNHDA and CDR2 SQIVND (reference sequence). The CDR3: CASSIRANFSPLHF. As DNA, the CDR3 is TGTGCCAGTAGTATAAGGGCTAACTTTTCACCCCTCCACTTT.

The CDR3 is CASSLAGQGEKLFF. Here the CDR3 DNA reads TGTGCCAGCAGTTTAGCGGGTCAGGGGGAAAAACTGTTTTTT. This rearrangement joins TRBV27 to TRBJ1-4, with TRBD1 as a possible D gene (6 bases). Germline values: CDR1 MNHEY, CDR2 SMNVEV (reference sequence). The CDR3 totals 14 residues. The V end lost 2 bases, the J end lost 8 bases, and 12 bases lay between the germline ends.

The rearrangement uses TRBV11-3 and TRBJ2-1, with TRBD2 matching over 13 bases. This CDR3 region has 16 residues. Trimming took 4 bases from V and 6 from J; bases not matched to a gene: 6. Germline V gene sequence: CDR1 SGHNT, CDR2 YENEEA. The CDR3 is CASSSRRLAGGNEQFF. The CDR3 DNA reads TGTGCCAGCAGCTCTAGAAGACTAGCGGGAGGCAATGAGCAGTTCTTC.

This chain joins TRBV19 and TRBJ2-1, with D possibly being TRBD1 (5 bases). CDR1 is LNHDA, CDR2 SQIVND, per germline (reference sequence). The CDR3 contains 15 residues. Trimming left V 5 bases short and J 4 bases short, with 15 bases between. The CDR3 DNA reads TGTGCCAGTAGTTCAGGACATACCCTATACAATGAGCAGTTCTTC. This gives the protein CASSSGHTLYNEQFF.

This chain uses TRBV7-3 with TRBJ2-2; tentative D call: TRBD2 (6 bases). The germline V and J ends were trimmed by 1 base and 0 bases, with 15 bases remaining between them. This CDR3 contains 18 residues. Germline V CDR1 and CDR2: SGHTA, FQGTGA. The CDR3 is CASSLISGGTANTGELFF. In DNA form, the CDR3 reads TGTGCCAGCAGCTTAATCTCCGGAGGGACCGCGAACACCGGGGAGCTGTTTTTT.

This clone was observed a few times. V gene TRBV7-3 combines with J gene TRBJ2-2; D not certain. The CDR3 is 16 residues long. The germline gives CDR1 SGHTA, CDR2 FQGTGA. The V and J ends lost 2 bases and 4 bases respectively, with 14 bases between them. Here the CDR3 DNA reads TGTGCCAGCAGCTTAGGGCCGGGCGTAAGCACCGGGGAGCTGTTTTTT. The encoded protein is CASSLGPGVSTGELFF. The full variable domain, with the rest looked up from reference TRBV7-3 and TRBJ2-2, is GAGVSQTPSNKVTEKGKYVELRCDPISGHTALYWYRQSLGQGPEFLIYFQGTGAADDSGLPNDRFFAVRPEGSVSTLKIQRTERGDSAVYLCASSLGPGVSTGELFFGEGSRLTVL.

V is TRBV11-1 and J is TRBJ1-4; D ambiguous. CDR1 SGHAT and CDR2 FQDESV come from the germline V gene (reference sequence). The CDR3 runs to 14 residues. V gave up 1 base and J gave up 7 bases, with 10 bases separating them. The DNA of the CDR3 is TGTGCCAGCAGCTTAGAACCCGGTGGTGAAAAACTGTTTTTT. This sequence encodes CASSLEPGGEKLFF. Using reference TRBV11-1 and TRBJ1-4 for the parts outside the CDR3, the full variable domain is EAEVAQSPRYKITEKSQAVAFWCDPISGHATLYWYRQILGQGPELLVQFQDESVVDDSQLPKDRFSAERLKGVDSTLKIQPAELGDSAMYLCASSLEPGGEKLFFGSGTQLSVL.

The V call is TRBV4-2, the J call TRBJ1-2; tentatively, D is TRBD1 (5 bases). V lost 1 base and J lost 11, with 8 bases in between. Germline lookup yields CDR1 LGHNA and CDR2 YNFKEQ. The CDR3 runs 11 residues. The CDR3 nucleotides read TGTGCCAGCAGCCAAGGGTGGGGGTACACCTTC. Its translation: CASSQGWGYTF.